The rows below give T cell receptor beta chains drawn from one sample of a study of T cells in Graves' hyperthyroidism and ophthalmopathy. TCRdb used MiXCR to reprocess the multiplex PCR reads, holding one entry per CDR3 protein. Seen here are roughly 240,000 distinct CDR3 sequences, around 15% observed once, and the top ten hold around 26%. The sample consisted of blood. Receptor source: a woman between 18 and 29 years old with Graves' ophthalmopathy. The CDR3 runs from the conserved cysteine through the conserved F or W. Fields, in order: V gene, J gene, D gene, CDR3 protein. The D gene is left open where the match is weak.

>TRBV7-9|TRBJ2-1|TRBD2
CASSLIGRETEQFF
>TRBV12-3/TRBV12-4|TRBJ2-3|-
CASRKRRTSTDTQYF
>TRBV5-1|TRBJ1-2|TRBD1
CASSSKPVTGKNYGYTF
>TRBV7-2|TRBJ2-3|TRBD2
CASSLAVAGGGADTQYF
>TRBV3-1|TRBJ1-2|-
CASSQDRPGLNWVEGYTF
>TRBV30|TRBJ1-5|-
CAWSVWGSGQPQHF
>TRBV10-3|TRBJ1-1|-
CATKWGTEAFF
>TRBV6-2/TRBV6-3|TRBJ1-6|TRBD1
CASSPTGNSPLHF
>TRBV7-3|TRBJ2-3|-
CASSQIGNGADTQYF
>TRBV5-8|TRBJ2-3|-
CASSQGLRYPVTDTQYF
>TRBV27|TRBJ2-3|TRBD2
CASSQLAGETDTQYF
>TRBV19|TRBJ1-1|-
CASTTSAGGFTEAFF
>TRBV20-1|TRBJ1-1|-
CSASRDHRVYDEAFF
>TRBV6-1|TRBJ2-7|TRBD1
CASKPGTARVYEQYF
>TRBV2|TRBJ1-1|-
CASSAGSMNTEAFF
>TRBV24-1|TRBJ1-2|-
CATSDLTALDGYTF
>TRBV6-1|TRBJ1-4|-
CASWEKLFF
>TRBV30|TRBJ2-1|TRBD2
CAWSDTWASGYNEQFF
>TRBV28|TRBJ1-5|TRBD1
CASSPAGQGHQPQHF
>TRBV11-2|TRBJ2-2|-
CASSYRGGTNTGELFF
>TRBV7-9|TRBJ2-6|-
CASSDTGTRSLSGANVLTF
>TRBV7-9|TRBJ1-5|-
CASSLGREEGNQPQHF
>TRBV2|TRBJ2-3|TRBD1
CASRAGGSADTQYF
>TRBV6-1|TRBJ2-5|TRBD2
CASSAGGQETQYF
>TRBV12-3/TRBV12-4|TRBJ2-1|TRBD2
CASSLDLAGGPPSYNEQFF
>TRBV9|TRBJ2-1|TRBD2
CASSVRTSGTTEQFF
>TRBV28|TRBJ1-5|-
CASSFDGGNQPQHF
>TRBV28|TRBJ2-7|TRBD1
CASSLQQGYGEQYF
>TRBV3-1|TRBJ1-1|TRBD1
CASSLVPGQGVTEAFF
>TRBV25-1|TRBJ2-1|-
CAGSEFGPRDPSIPYNEQFF
>TRBV6-6|TRBJ1-2|-
CASSYSSEGVNYGYTF
>TRBV29-1|TRBJ2-3|TRBD2
CSVSYPGTSGRAGTDTQYF
>TRBV30|TRBJ2-2|-
CAWKRTLNTGELFF
>TRBV6-4|TRBJ1-2|TRBD1
CASKGQGDYGYTF
>TRBV5-1|TRBJ2-7|TRBD2
CASSSPSGRTYEQYF
>TRBV5-5|TRBJ1-1|-
CASSLPLESMNTEAFF
>TRBV30|TRBJ1-5|TRBD1
CAWIGTGGNQPQHF
>TRBV11-3|TRBJ1-4|TRBD1
CASSPSRDRRNEKLFF
>TRBV20-1|TRBJ2-1|TRBD2
CSARPHPAGTYNEQFF
>TRBV7-9|TRBJ1-4|TRBD1
CASSPSGQDNEKLFF
>TRBV14|TRBJ2-5|-
CASSQVRGPWRETQYF
>TRBV10-3|TRBJ2-7|TRBD2
CAISDNRGLLAGGVVYEQYF
>TRBV13|TRBJ1-1|-
CASSFGTEDTEAFF
>TRBV12-3/TRBV12-4|TRBJ1-4|TRBD1
CASSSGQGIEKLFF
>TRBV11-2|TRBJ1-2|-
CASSLDHRQIYGYTF
>TRBV11-3|TRBJ1-1|-
CASSLRLAGANTEAFF
>TRBV12-3/TRBV12-4|TRBJ2-1|TRBD2
CASSSGASSYNEQFF
>TRBV7-9|TRBJ2-1|-
CASSSTGQLSYNEQFF
>TRBV6-1|TRBJ2-2|TRBD1
CASFISGQMNTGELFF
>TRBV5-8|TRBJ1-2|-
CASTPTGGASYGYTF
>TRBV11-2|TRBJ2-3|TRBD2
CASSYTSGRGTDTQYF
>TRBV6-1|TRBJ2-7|TRBD1
CASSRDRGFEQYF
>TRBV7-8|TRBJ1-1|-
CASSLGLTNTEAFF
>TRBV7-2|TRBJ1-1|-
CASSLLGARSTEAFF
>TRBV19|TRBJ1-6|TRBD1
CASSPGQGNSPLHF
>TRBV7-9|TRBJ2-7|-
CASSLEDYEQYF
>TRBV28|TRBJ2-4|-
CASSKDSLAKNIQYF
>TRBV27|TRBJ1-4|TRBD1
CASSSLTGAVKLFF